The rows below give T cell receptor beta chains drawn from one sample of a study of T cells in Graves' hyperthyroidism and ophthalmopathy. TCRdb redid the calling of the multiplex PCR reads with MiXCR, one entry per CDR3 protein. The sample carries approximately 740,000 distinct CDR3 sequences, 14% recorded once. The sequenced material came from blood. The source is a woman under 30 with Graves' hyperthyroidism. The CDR3 runs from the conserved cysteine through the conserved F or W. Fields, in order: D gene, J gene, V gene, clone size, CDR3 protein, CDR3 DNA. D genes are given only for firm matches. A clone size is listed for some rows: how often the clone was seen (once, few, many), or a class if it is expanded.

d_gene: -
j_gene: TRBJ1-5
v_gene: TRBV5-1
abundance: few
CDR3aa: CASSLIPGNQPQHF
CDR3nt: TGCGCCAGCAGCTTGATCCCTGGGAATCAGCCCCAGCATTTT

d_gene: TRBD2
j_gene: TRBJ2-5
v_gene: TRBV13
abundance: many
CDR3aa: CASRNSTGLAGVRQTQYF
CDR3nt: TGTGCCAGCAGAAACTCAACGGGACTAGCGGGAGTAAGGCAGACCCAGTACTTC

d_gene: -
j_gene: TRBJ1-3
v_gene: TRBV2
abundance: many
CDR3aa: CASSIAGTGNTIYF
CDR3nt: TGTGCCAGCAGTATCGCAGGGACTGGAAACACCATATATTTT

d_gene: -
j_gene: TRBJ1-6
v_gene: TRBV6-4
abundance: -
CDR3aa: CASMMGVHSPLHF
CDR3nt: TGTGCCAGCATGATGGGTGTTCATTCACCCCTCCACTTT

d_gene: -
j_gene: TRBJ2-2
v_gene: TRBV5-6
abundance: few
CDR3aa: CASSADFTRELFF
CDR3nt: TGTGCCAGCAGCGCCGACTTTACTCGGGAGCTGTTTTTT

d_gene: TRBD1
j_gene: TRBJ1-1
v_gene: TRBV5-4
abundance: few
CDR3aa: CASSSTGGAKRTEAFF
CDR3nt: TGTGCCAGCAGCTCAACAGGGGGCGCAAAACGCACTGAAGCTTTCTTT

d_gene: TRBD1
j_gene: TRBJ2-3
v_gene: TRBV14
abundance: many
CDR3aa: CASSRGQALDTQYF
CDR3nt: TGTGCCAGCAGCCGGGGACAGGCATTAGATACGCAGTATTTT

d_gene: TRBD1
j_gene: TRBJ2-1
v_gene: TRBV29-1
abundance: many
CDR3aa: CSVRQGLYNEQFF
CDR3nt: TGCAGCGTTCGACAGGGTCTATACAATGAGCAGTTCTTC

d_gene: -
j_gene: TRBJ2-7
v_gene: TRBV7-9
abundance: many
CDR3aa: CASSYLGSFEQYF
CDR3nt: TGTGCCAGCAGCTACCTTGGTTCTTTCGAGCAGTACTTC

d_gene: -
j_gene: TRBJ2-4
v_gene: TRBV28
abundance: many
CDR3aa: CASSLMGSGSLAKNIQYF
CDR3nt: TGTGCCAGCAGTTTAATGGGCTCCGGGAGCCTAGCCAAAAACATTCAGTACTTC

d_gene: -
j_gene: TRBJ1-2
v_gene: TRBV12-3/TRBV12-4
abundance: many
CDR3aa: CASSLGRLADYGYTF
CDR3nt: TGTGCCAGCAGTTTAGGTCGCTTAGCAGACTATGGCTACACCTTC

d_gene: -
j_gene: TRBJ1-6
v_gene: TRBV7-3
abundance: -
CDR3aa: CASSQVGSVNSPLHF
CDR3nt: TGCGCCAGCAGCCAAGTGGGGTCCGTCAATTCACCCCTCCACTTT

d_gene: -
j_gene: TRBJ2-1
v_gene: TRBV30
abundance: many
CDR3aa: CAWSRSSWSREQFF
CDR3nt: TGTGCCTGGAGCCGCTCATCGTGGTCCCGGGAGCAGTTCTTC

d_gene: -
j_gene: TRBJ2-1
v_gene: TRBV7-2
abundance: few
CDR3aa: CASSSSLDQQFF
CDR3nt: TGTGCCAGCAGCTCGTCCCTGGACCAGCAGTTCTTC

d_gene: TRBD2
j_gene: TRBJ2-3
v_gene: TRBV4-1
abundance: -
CDR3aa: CASSQDTTSGGTIRDTQYF
CDR3nt: TGCGCCAGCAGCCAAGATACCACTAGCGGAGGCACTATACGAGATACGCAGTATTTT

d_gene: -
j_gene: TRBJ2-3
v_gene: TRBV6-1
abundance: -
CDR3aa: CASSGHRTTDTQYF
CDR3nt: TGTGCCAGCAGTGGACATCGAACCACAGATACGCAGTATTTT

d_gene: TRBD1
j_gene: TRBJ1-3
v_gene: TRBV6-1
abundance: -
CDR3aa: CASNRGQDFLYTIYF
CDR3nt: TGTGCCAGCAACCGGGGACAGGATTTTCTGTACACCATATATTTT

d_gene: -
j_gene: TRBJ2-1
v_gene: TRBV19
abundance: -
CDR3aa: CASSINLAVFLHEQFF
CDR3nt: TGTGCCAGTAGTATCAATCTAGCAGTATTCCTCCATGAGCAGTTCTTC

d_gene: -
j_gene: TRBJ1-1
v_gene: TRBV2
abundance: many
CDR3aa: CASSERDGGCEAFF
CDR3nt: TGTGCCAGCAGTGAGAGGGACGGCGGATGCGAAGCTTTCTTT

d_gene: TRBD2
j_gene: TRBJ2-3
v_gene: TRBV29-1
abundance: few
CDR3aa: CSVVGTSAKSSTDTQYF
CDR3nt: TGCAGCGTTGTCGGGACTAGCGCAAAGTCTAGCACAGATACGCAGTATTTT

d_gene: TRBD2
j_gene: TRBJ2-5
v_gene: TRBV5-5
abundance: many
CDR3aa: CASSGGGLAGEETQYF
CDR3nt: TGTGCCAGCAGCGGGGGGGGGCTAGCGGGAGAAGAGACCCAGTACTTC

d_gene: TRBD2
j_gene: TRBJ2-1
v_gene: TRBV30
abundance: few
CDR3aa: CAWNSLLAGVKEQFF
CDR3nt: TGTGCCTGGAACTCACTTCTAGCGGGAGTAAAAGAGCAGTTCTTC

d_gene: TRBD1
j_gene: TRBJ2-3
v_gene: TRBV12-3/TRBV12-4
abundance: many
CDR3aa: CASSKQGGSTDTQYF
CDR3nt: TGTGCCAGCAGTAAACAGGGGGGAAGCACAGATACGCAGTATTTT

d_gene: -
j_gene: TRBJ2-1
v_gene: TRBV19
abundance: -
CDR3aa: CASTPSDNEQFF
CDR3nt: TGTGCCAGTACCCCTTCGGACAATGAGCAGTTCTTC

d_gene: TRBD1
j_gene: TRBJ1-5
v_gene: TRBV30
abundance: many
CDR3aa: CAWSPRQGWQPQHF
CDR3nt: TGTGCCTGGAGCCCTAGACAGGGCTGGCAGCCCCAGCATTTT

d_gene: TRBD2
j_gene: TRBJ2-1
v_gene: TRBV19
abundance: -
CDR3aa: CASSITSGSPNNEQFF
CDR3nt: TGTGCCAGTAGTATCACTAGCGGGAGTCCCAACAATGAGCAGTTCTTC

d_gene: -
j_gene: TRBJ2-2
v_gene: TRBV7-9
abundance: -
CDR3aa: CASSRLGNTGELFF
CDR3nt: TGTGCCAGCAGCCGACTAGGGAACACCGGGGAGCTGTTTTTT

d_gene: -
j_gene: TRBJ2-1
v_gene: TRBV6-2/TRBV6-3
abundance: few
CDR3aa: CASSRPQGKQFF
CDR3nt: TGTGCCAGCAGCCGGCCTCAGGGCAAACAGTTCTTC

d_gene: TRBD1
j_gene: TRBJ2-3
v_gene: TRBV5-1
abundance: many
CDR3aa: CASSLRGTGSSTDTQYF
CDR3nt: TGCGCCAGCAGCTTGCGAGGGACAGGGTCTAGCACAGATACGCAGTATTTT

d_gene: TRBD1
j_gene: TRBJ2-7
v_gene: TRBV28
abundance: many
CDR3aa: CASSLGTALYEQYF
CDR3nt: TGTGCCAGCAGTTTGGGGACAGCCCTGTACGAGCAGTACTTC

d_gene: TRBD1
j_gene: TRBJ2-7
v_gene: TRBV9
abundance: -
CDR3aa: CASSAEAGQGSYEQYF
CDR3nt: TGTGCCAGCAGCGCGGAAGCGGGACAGGGTTCCTACGAGCAGTACTTC

d_gene: -
j_gene: TRBJ2-3
v_gene: TRBV12-3/TRBV12-4
abundance: -
CDR3aa: CATFRGTDTQYF
CDR3nt: TGTGCCACCTTCCGGGGCACAGATACGCAGTATTTT

d_gene: TRBD1
j_gene: TRBJ2-5
v_gene: TRBV11-1
abundance: many
CDR3aa: CASSLAGTGEETQYF
CDR3nt: TGTGCCAGCAGCTTAGCCGGGACAGGGGAAGAGACCCAGTACTTC

d_gene: TRBD2
j_gene: TRBJ2-1
v_gene: TRBV20-1
abundance: -
CDR3aa: CSASGTSGETSYNEQFF
CDR3nt: TGCAGTGCTAGCGGGACTAGCGGGGAGACGTCCTACAATGAGCAGTTCTTC

d_gene: -
j_gene: TRBJ1-1
v_gene: TRBV7-8
abundance: -
CDR3aa: CATSVVFEAFF
CDR3nt: TGTGCCACCTCGGTCGTCTTCGAAGCTTTCTTT

d_gene: -
j_gene: TRBJ2-7
v_gene: TRBV18
abundance: many
CDR3aa: CASSPPAVFSYEQYF
CDR3nt: TGTGCCAGCTCACCACCTGCGGTATTCTCCTACGAGCAGTACTTC

d_gene: TRBD2
j_gene: TRBJ2-2
v_gene: TRBV9
abundance: -
CDR3aa: CASSPGGGTGELFF
CDR3nt: TGTGCCAGCAGCCCCGGGGGGGGCACCGGGGAGCTGTTTTTT

d_gene: -
j_gene: TRBJ1-1
v_gene: TRBV5-6
abundance: -
CDR3aa: CASSWGGLGGVEAFF
CDR3nt: TGTGCCAGCAGCTGGGGGGGGTTGGGAGGCGTTGAAGCTTTCTTT

d_gene: TRBD2
j_gene: TRBJ2-1
v_gene: TRBV18
abundance: many
CDR3aa: CASSQTSGSINNEQFF
CDR3nt: TGTGCCAGCTCACAGACTAGCGGGAGTATCAACAATGAGCAGTTCTTC

d_gene: TRBD2
j_gene: TRBJ2-1
v_gene: TRBV24-1
abundance: -
CDR3aa: CATSVQAGGREQFF
CDR3nt: TGTGCCACCAGTGTTCAAGCGGGAGGACGTGAGCAGTTCTTC

d_gene: -
j_gene: TRBJ2-5
v_gene: TRBV7-9
abundance: many
CDR3aa: CASSSLETQYF
CDR3nt: TGTGCCAGCAGCTCGCTCGAGACCCAGTACTTC

d_gene: -
j_gene: TRBJ2-1
v_gene: TRBV24-1
abundance: many
CDR3aa: CATSDASSYNEQFF
CDR3nt: TGTGCCACCAGTGATGCGAGCTCCTACAATGAGCAGTTCTTC

d_gene: TRBD2
j_gene: TRBJ2-2
v_gene: TRBV10-2
abundance: once
CDR3aa: CASTAPGLANTGELFF
CDR3nt: TGCGCCAGCACTGCACCGGGACTAGCTAACACCGGGGAGCTGTTTTTT

d_gene: -
j_gene: TRBJ2-2
v_gene: TRBV7-9
abundance: few
CDR3aa: CASSQSTRELFF
CDR3nt: TGTGCCAGCAGCCAATCCACCAGGGAGCTGTTTTTT

d_gene: TRBD1
j_gene: TRBJ1-2
v_gene: TRBV20-1
abundance: -
CDR3aa: CSARVQGEGAVYTF
CDR3nt: TGCAGTGCTAGAGTACAGGGTGAGGGGGCAGTCTACACCTTC

d_gene: TRBD2
j_gene: TRBJ2-1
v_gene: TRBV10-3
abundance: many
CDR3aa: CAISGTSGINEQFF
CDR3nt: TGTGCCATCAGTGGAACTAGCGGGATCAATGAGCAGTTCTTC

d_gene: -
j_gene: TRBJ2-7
v_gene: TRBV28
abundance: many
CDR3aa: CASSWGRNEQYF
CDR3nt: TGTGCCAGCAGTTGGGGGCGGAACGAGCAGTACTTC

d_gene: TRBD1
j_gene: TRBJ2-7
v_gene: TRBV6-1
abundance: many
CDR3aa: CASSPRRMDRVDEQYF
CDR3nt: TGTGCCAGCAGTCCCCGCCGCATGGACAGGGTGGACGAGCAGTACTTC

d_gene: -
j_gene: TRBJ1-1
v_gene: TRBV4-1
abundance: -
CDR3aa: CASSYLTGGLEAFF
CDR3nt: TGCGCCAGCAGCTATCTGACGGGGGGACTTGAAGCTTTCTTT

d_gene: -
j_gene: TRBJ1-6
v_gene: TRBV2
abundance: few
CDR3aa: CASSAQVPYSPLHF
CDR3nt: TGTGCCAGCAGTGCGCAGGTCCCTTATTCACCCCTCCACTTT

d_gene: -
j_gene: TRBJ1-1
v_gene: TRBV2
abundance: many
CDR3aa: CASSGPWVTEAFF
CDR3nt: TGTGCCAGCAGTGGCCCGTGGGTAACTGAAGCTTTCTTT

d_gene: -
j_gene: TRBJ1-1
v_gene: TRBV12-3/TRBV12-4
abundance: many
CDR3aa: CASSWRFNPGMDTEAFF
CDR3nt: TGTGCCAGCAGTTGGCGGTTTAACCCGGGAATGGACACTGAAGCTTTCTTT

d_gene: -
j_gene: TRBJ2-1
v_gene: TRBV30
abundance: many
CDR3aa: CAWSAGDFYNEQFF
CDR3nt: TGTGCCTGGAGTGCGGGAGACTTCTACAATGAGCAGTTCTTC

d_gene: -
j_gene: TRBJ1-1
v_gene: TRBV12-3/TRBV12-4
abundance: many
CDR3aa: CASNYPALNTEAFF
CDR3nt: TGTGCCAGCAACTATCCCGCGTTGAACACTGAAGCTTTCTTT

d_gene: -
j_gene: TRBJ1-4
v_gene: TRBV28
abundance: many
CDR3aa: CASSLEQGANEKLFF
CDR3nt: TGTGCCAGCAGTTTAGAACAGGGTGCTAATGAAAAACTGTTTTTT

d_gene: -
j_gene: TRBJ1-4
v_gene: TRBV5-5
abundance: many
CDR3aa: CASSFRGEKLFF
CDR3nt: TGTGCCAGCAGCTTCAGGGGAGAAAAACTGTTTTTT

d_gene: -
j_gene: TRBJ1-1
v_gene: TRBV18
abundance: many
CDR3aa: CASSPRRDNTEAFF
CDR3nt: TGTGCCAGCTCCCCTAGACGAGATAACACTGAAGCTTTCTTT

d_gene: -
j_gene: TRBJ2-5
v_gene: TRBV7-9
abundance: many
CDR3aa: CASSLGPAGETQYF
CDR3nt: TGTGCCAGCAGCTTAGGGCCAGCGGGTGAGACCCAGTACTTC

d_gene: -
j_gene: TRBJ2-3
v_gene: TRBV6-1
abundance: many
CDR3aa: CASSPRGTMADTQYF
CDR3nt: TGTGCCAGCAGCCCCAGAGGGACAATGGCAGATACGCAGTATTTT